This TCR beta chain appears in the sequencing data of a study of blood T cell repertoires in COVID-19. Background on the study: Italy, Spain and the United States were the sources of the convalescent and acute COVID-19 samples. The cDNA or gDNA used as material had been derived from T cells, B-cell-depleted T cells, or PBMCs.

In the original processing: Reference gene primer amplification gave estimated nucleated cell counts. Sequencing used immunoSEQ multiplex PCR; TCRdb keeps in-frame clones, though not all of them. V and J calls plus clone size are reproduced from that table; the DNA served to infer D and trimming. The sample comprises about 26,000 clones, about four fifths of which are singletons, and 30% to 35% rests with the top ten. This TCR derives from a human donor in a cohort sampled during active COVID-19. The sequenced sample consisted of peripheral blood.

CDR3 sequence: CSVSQGAEEKLFF. DNA for the CDR3: TGCAGCGTTAGTCAGGGGGCGGAGGAAAAACTGTTTTTT. The gene calls are TRBV29-1 and TRBJ1-4; TRBD1 agrees at 8 bases. CDR1 SQVTM and CDR2 ANQGSEA come from the germline V gene. With V trimmed by 5 bases and J by 8 bases, 7 bases remained unmatched. CDR3 length: 13 residues.